Presented here are 27 T cell receptor beta chains from one specimen sequenced in a study of T cells in narcolepsy. The assay was immunoSEQ multiplex PCR, and TCRdb's table has in-frame clones only and misses some. The sample records just under 35,000 clones, approximately 84% being singletons. Sequencing was performed on memory (CD45RA-) CD4+ T cells from blood. These receptor sequences come from a human donor in good health.

The CDR3 here is CASSWGVAGGYNEQFF. Written as DNA, the CDR3 is TGCGCCAGCAGCTGGGGAGTAGCGGGGGGTTACAATGAGCAGTTCTTC. The V call is TRBV5-1, the J call TRBJ2-1; 10 bases are shared with TRBD2. This CDR3 is built from 16 residues. The V gene end was trimmed by 3 bases and the J gene end by 4 bases; junction bases not matched to a gene: 7. The germline gives CDR1 SGHRS, CDR2 YFSETQ.

J is TRBJ2-7 and V is TRBV13, with 13 nucleotides matching TRBD2. The V gene end was trimmed by 5 bases and the J gene end by 7 bases; junction bases not matched to a gene: 8. This CDR3 has 15 amino acids. Germline lookup yields CDR1 PRHDT and CDR2 FYEKMQ (reference sequence). DNA for the CDR3: TGTGCCAGCAGCAGGCGGACTAGCGGGAGCTCTGAGCAGTACTTC. Translated: CASSRRTSGSSEQYF.

The V gene is TRBV2, the J gene TRBJ2-1; TRBD1 is a possible D gene (6 bases). The germline CDR1 and CDR2 sequences are SNHLY and FYNNEI. The CDR3 extends over 12 amino acids. V shed 6 bases and J shed 9 bases, with 12 bases lying between them. CDR3 sequence reads: CASRGAFGEQFF. The CDR3 DNA follows: TGTGCCAGCAGGGGGGCCTTTGGTGAGCAGTTCTTC.

The CDR3 sequence is CASSSSDRGVDQPQHF. The CDR3 DNA sequence: TGTGCCAGCAGTTCTTCCGACAGGGGAGTTGATCAGCCCCAGCATTTT. The chain joins TRBV2 to TRBJ1-5; TRBD1 matches at 8 bases. CDR1 is SNHLY, CDR2 FYNNEI, per germline. The trim removed 5 bases at V and 5 bases at J, leaving 11 bases unmatched. CDR3 length: 16 residues.

The V and J genes are TRBV19 and TRBJ2-4; D tentatively fits TRBD1 or TRBD2 (5 bases each). V gave up 3 bases and J gave up 4 bases, with 16 bases separating them. The CDR3 spans 16 residues. Germline loops: CDR1 LNHDA, CDR2 SQIVND (reference sequence). The chain's CDR3 is CASSIGVRGRKNIQYF. CDR3 bases: TGTGCCAGTAGTATCGGTGTTCGGGGCAGGAAAAACATTCAGTACTTC. The full variable domain, with the rest looked up from reference TRBV19 and TRBJ2-4, is DGGITQSPKYLFRKEGQNVTLSCEQNLNHDAMYWYRQDPGQGLRLIYYSQIVNDFQKGDIAEGYSVSREKKESFPLTVTSAQKNPTAFYLCASSIGVRGRKNIQYFGAGTRLSVL.

A single count supports this clone. The CDR3 sequence is CASSLGQGASGELFF. The CDR3 region has the DNA TGTGCCAGCAGCCTCGGACAGGGGGCGAGCGGGGAGCTGTTTTTT. The J gene is TRBJ2-2, the V gene TRBV6-6; 11 nucleotides agree with TRBD1. CDR3 length: 15 residues. Germline trimming cut 6 bases from V and 7 bases from J; bases unmatched to any gene: 7. The germline V gene encodes CDR1 MNHNY and CDR2 SVGAGI (reference sequence).

This clone showed up just once. V is TRBV5-4 and J is TRBJ2-1; the match to TRBD2 covers 16 bases. With V trimmed by 4 bases and J by 12 bases, 10 bases remained unmatched. Germline V gene sequence: CDR1 SGHNT, CDR2 YYREEE (reference sequence). CDR3 length equals 16 residues. CDR3: CASSQGTSGRAAGQFF. The CDR3 coding sequence is TGTGCCAGCAGCCAAGGGACTAGCGGGAGGGCCGCTGGGCAGTTCTTC.

The V call is TRBV10-3, the J call TRBJ1-2, with 10 bases aligning to TRBD1. Germline assignment: CDR1 ENHRY and CDR2 SYGVKD. The J segment lost 8 bases and the V segment lost 2 bases, leaving 11 bases of the junction unmatched. The CDR3 has 16 residues. CDR3 DNA: TGTGCCATCAGTGAGACCCCGAGGACAGGGGGTTTCGGCTACACCTTC. This encodes CAISETPRTGGFGYTF.

This chain uses TRBV6-5 with TRBJ1-1; D not resolved. Germline V gene data show CDR1 as MNHEY and CDR2 as SVGAGI. V dropped 2 bases and J dropped 1 base, with 5 bases sitting between them. This CDR3 spans 13 amino acids. The CDR3 bases are TGTGCCAGCAGTTACGCAGGGAACACTGAAGCTTTCTTT. Its translation: CASSYAGNTEAFF.

A single count supports this clone. The CDR3 protein is CASRQGQPYNSPLHF. In DNA form, the CDR3 reads TGTGCCAGCAGACAGGGACAACCCTATAATTCACCCCTCCACTTT. The rearrangement joins TRBV5-6 to TRBJ1-6, with a tentative D call TRBD1 (6 bases). With 5 bases removed from V and 2 bases from J, the gap between germline ends came to 11 bases. The CDR3 consists of 15 residues. Germline values: CDR1 SGHDT, CDR2 YYEEEE.

V and J are TRBV5-4 and TRBJ2-3; D is ambiguous. The CDR3 has 13 residues. Germline lookup yields CDR1 SGHNT and CDR2 YYREEE (reference sequence). V lost 1 base and J lost 1, with 4 bases in between. This CDR3 reads CASSLSGTDTQYF. The CDR3 DNA reads as TGTGCCAGCAGCTTGAGCGGCACAGATACGCAGTATTTT. Variable domain in full (rest from reference TRBV5-4 and TRBJ2-3): ETGVTQSPTHLIKTRGQQVTLRCSSQSGHNTVSWYQQALGQGPQFIFQYYREEENGRGNFPPRFSGLQFPNYSSELNVNALELDDSALYLCASSLSGTDTQYFGPGTRLTVL.

A single count supports this clone. The CDR3 protein is CAISKDREASPLHF. CDR3 nucleotide sequence: TGTGCCATCAGTAAGGACAGGGAGGCTTCACCCCTCCACTTT. This sequence joins TRBV10-3 and TRBJ1-6; 8 bases are a match to TRBD1. The length of the CDR3 is 14 residues. The V gene's germline CDR1 is ENHRY and CDR2 SYGVKD. V shed 5 bases, J shed 9 bases, and the junction held 6 bases outside the gene matches.

The chain combines TRBV6-5 with TRBJ2-1; D might be TRBD2 (6 bases). In germline, CDR1 is MNHEY, CDR2 SVGAGI. Between the trimmed V and J ends, which lost 0 bases and 7 bases, there was a span of 16 bases. The CDR3 extends over 16 amino acids. CDR3: CASSYSETRIRNEQFF. In nucleotides, the CDR3 is TGTGCCAGCAGTTACTCGGAGACTAGAATCAGGAATGAGCAGTTCTTC.

This clone has only a few counts. V gene TRBV5-1 combines with J gene TRBJ1-1; possible D gene TRBD1, 5 bases. CDR1 SGHRS and CDR2 YFSETQ come from the germline V gene. The V gene lost 2 bases and the J gene lost 0 bases, with 11 bases spanning the gap. The CDR3 runs 15 residues. Here the CDR3 DNA reads TGCGCCAGCAGCTTTCCAGGGCGAGTGAACACTGAAGCTTTCTTT. This sequence encodes CASSFPGRVNTEAFF.

V gene TRBV5-4 combines with J gene TRBJ2-5; tentative D call: TRBD2 (5 bases). CDR1 and CDR2 from the germline V gene are SGHNT and YYREEE (reference sequence). This CDR3 region has 13 residues. Deletions cut 5 bases from V and 5 bases from J, with 13 bases between. The CDR3 protein is CASSRGSEETQYF. For the CDR3, the DNA is TGTGCCAGCAGTCGGGGTAGCGAGGAGACCCAGTACTTC.

This clone has a handful of counts. The V call is TRBV5-1, the J call TRBJ2-3, with D uncertain. There are 13 residues in the CDR3. The germline V gene encodes CDR1 SGHRS and CDR2 YFSETQ. Trimming took 5 bases from V and 6 from J, leaving 13 bases between them. The CDR3 sequence: CASSRRPSDTQYF. The DNA of the CDR3 is TGCGCCAGCAGTCGACGGCCATCGGATACGCAGTATTTT.

The chain joins TRBV10-3 to TRBJ2-3; 7 nucleotides agree with TRBD2. This CDR3 region has 15 residues. Germline CDR1 is ENHRY and CDR2 is SYGVKD. V shed 9 bases, J shed 2 bases, and the junction held 11 bases outside the gene matches. CDR3 loop: CAIKPGGPVTDTQYF. The CDR3, as DNA: TGTGCCATAAAACCGGGGGGTCCTGTCACAGATACGCAGTATTTT.

The V call is TRBV28, the J call TRBJ2-7; D is uncertain. CDR3 length equals 15 residues. V was cut by 5 bases and J by 1 base, with 15 bases left in between. Per germline, CDR1 MDHEN and CDR2 SYDVKM. The CDR3 nucleotides read TGTGCCAGCAGTCTGGCCGTAGGAATTTCCTACGAGCAGTACTTC. The encoded protein is CASSLAVGISYEQYF. Based on the CDR3 plus reference TRBV28 and TRBJ2-7, the full variable domain is DVKVTQSSRYLVKRTGEKVFLECVQDMDHENMFWYRQDPGLGLRLIYFSYDVKMKEKGDIPEGYSVSREKKERFSLILESASTNQTSMYLCASSLAVGISYEQYFGPGTRLTVT.

The chain uses TRBV7-2 and TRBJ2-7, with 11 bases lining up with TRBD2. This CDR3 contains 15 residues. Trimming removed 5 bases from V and 3 bases from J; junction bases left unmatched: 6. In germline, CDR1 is SGHTA, CDR2 FQGNSA. The CDR3 DNA is TGTGCCAGCAGCCCAGCCGGGACTAGCGGCTACGAGCAGTACTTC. Amino acid sequence: CASSPAGTSGYEQYF.

As to this clone: The identical CDR3 is also encoded by other nucleotide sequences in the sample. V usage is TRBV12-5 and J usage is TRBJ1-1; perhaps TRBD1 as D (5 bases). The CDR3 length is 13 residues. V was clipped by 9 bases and J by 4 bases, with 15 bases between them. Looked up from germline, CDR1 is LGHNT and CDR2 is FRNRAP. The CDR3 coding sequence is TGTGCTAGCCGGTCTGGGGGGGGCACTGAAGCTTTCTTT. Protein sequence: CASRSGGGTEAFF.

V gene TRBV4-3 combines with J gene TRBJ2-1, with TRBD2 as a possible D gene (6 bases). Deletions cut 3 bases from V and 12 bases from J, with 18 bases between. This CDR3 region has 14 residues. Germline loops: CDR1 LGHNA, CDR2 YSLEER. CDR3 coding DNA: TGCGCCAGCAGCCAGGCTTCTACCGGGACTTGGCAGTTCTTC. This translates into CASSQASTGTWQFF.

This clone appeared a single time. The chain recombines TRBV7-2 with TRBJ2-7, with a weak D call TRBD1 (6 bases). This CDR3 comprises 14 residues. Per germline, CDR1 SGHTA and CDR2 FQGNSA. The V end was cut by 3 bases, the J end by 1 base, with 10 bases between. In DNA form, the CDR3 reads TGTGCCAGCAGCTTTGGCAGGGGTTCCTACGAGCAGTACTTC. This translates into CASSFGRGSYEQYF.

The genes are TRBV18 and TRBJ2-4; 8 bases fit TRBD2. V shed 1 base, J shed 2 bases, and the junction held 7 bases outside the gene matches. CDR1 and CDR2 from the germline V gene are KGHSH and LQKENI. The CDR3 is made up of 17 amino acids. This CDR3 is CASSPRGLDGSKNIQYF. CDR3 bases: TGTGCCAGCTCACCACGGGGACTAGATGGGTCCAAAAACATTCAGTACTTC. The complete variable domain, with remaining parts taken from reference TRBV18 and TRBJ2-4, reads NAGVMQNPRHLVRRRGQEARLRCSPMKGHSHVYWYRQLPEEGLKFMVYLQKENIIDESGMPKERFSAEFPKEGPSILRIQQVVRGDSAAYFCASSPRGLDGSKNIQYFGAGTRLSVL.

The chain is built from TRBV19 and TRBJ1-2; 10 positions match TRBD1. The V segment lost 6 bases and the J segment 2 bases; nucleotides outside the gene matches: 9. Germline assignment: CDR1 LNHDA and CDR2 SQIVND (reference sequence). The CDR3 runs to 16 residues. The DNA for the CDR3 is TGTGCCAGTAGCACCGGGACAGGGGCTCACAACTATGGCTACACCTTC. Amino acid sequence: CASSTGTGAHNYGYTF.

This chain links TRBV19 with TRBJ2-3; the D call may be TRBD1 or TRBD2 (6 bases each). The germline V gene has CDR1 LNHDA and CDR2 SQIVND (reference sequence). The CDR3 runs 16 residues. V was shortened by 5 bases and J by 1 base, with 16 bases between the two germline ends. Here the CDR3 reads CASSPLGGMRTDTQYF. The DNA of the CDR3 is TGTGCCAGTAGTCCCTTAGGGGGGATGCGCACAGATACGCAGTATTTT.

In its sample, this clone was seen once. The chain links TRBV6-6 to TRBJ2-4; tentative D call: TRBD1 (6 bases). Germline CDR1 reads MNHNY; CDR2 reads SVGAGI (reference sequence). The CDR3 sequence is 13 residues long. Trimming shortened V by 0 bases and J by 6 bases, and 6 bases separated the two germline ends. The CDR3 bases are TGTGCCAGCAGTTACTCGGACAGAAACATTCAGTACTTC. Translating gives CASSYSDRNIQYF.

The V call is TRBV10-2, the J call TRBJ2-7; TRBD1 matches 9 bases. Unmatched junction bases numbered 0, after V lost 6 bases and J lost 3 bases. Germline V gives CDR1 WSHSY, CDR2 SAAADI. The CDR3 runs to 12 residues. The DNA of the CDR3 is TGCGCCAGCAGGGACAGGGGCTACGAGCAGTACTTC. Its protein is CASRDRGYEQYF.